This TCR beta chain was retrieved from a study of blood T cell repertoires in COVID-19. Only in-frame clones appear in the TCRdb table, and some are missing; sequencing was by immunoSEQ multiplex PCR. The repertoire consists of approximately 240,000 clones, with over 90% occurring once and the leading ten covering over 0.65%. Sequencing was performed on peripheral blood. This sequence was found in a man aged 25-45 years with COVID-19, enrolled during active disease.

In nucleotides, the CDR3 is TGCGCCAGCAGTGATATGGCCAACTATGGCTACACCTTC. Its translation: CASSDMANYGYTF. The V gene is TRBV10-2, the J gene TRBJ1-2; D uncertain. V lost 3 bases and J lost 2, with 7 bases in between. The germline gives CDR1 WSHSY, CDR2 SAAADI. This CDR3 region has 13 residues.